The 24 T cell receptor beta chains below come from one sample, sequenced in a study of shared clonotypes between healthy human individuals. As defined, naive CD8 cells were CD45RO-negative and positively selected for CCR7, with terminally differentiated effector memory CD45RA+ cells excluded. Measured with immunoSEQ multiplex PCR; TCRdb has only the in-frame clones, and not every one. The sample holds 1.5 million to 2.5 million clones, about 95% seen once. What was sequenced was naive CD8+ T cells sorted from blood. The receptor set was obtained from a man younger than 30 in good health.

The J gene is TRBJ2-1, the V gene TRBV13; 10 bases agree with TRBD2. The CDR3 totals 18 residues. J gave up 0 bases and V 7 bases, and 12 bases lay outside the gene matches. From germline, CDR1 is PRHDT and CDR2 FYEKMQ (reference sequence). CDR3 bases: TGTGCCAGCACCCCCTGGGGTCTAGCGGGGGCCTCCTACAATGAGCAGTTCTTC. As protein: CASTPWGLAGASYNEQFF.

The V call is TRBV2, the J call TRBJ2-5; 7 bases are shared with TRBD1. Judging by the DNA end, TRBJ2-7 fits better; the J call may be wrong. The V gene's germline CDR1 is SNHLY and CDR2 FYNNEI. The CDR3 contains 14 residues. The CDR3: CASSSGTDSYEQYF. The CDR3 DNA follows: TGTGCCAGCAGTTCCGGGACAGATTCCTACGAGCAGTACTTC.

V and J are TRBV27 and TRBJ1-6, with D possibly being TRBD1 (5 bases). Germline lookup yields CDR1 MNHEY and CDR2 SMNVEV (reference sequence). The CDR3 totals 18 residues. Between the trimmed V and J ends, which lost 0 bases and 0 bases, there was a span of 12 bases. The CDR3 DNA is TGTGCCAGCAGTTTATCGAACTGGGGGAGCTCCTATAATTCACCCCTCCACTTT. Translating it yields CASSLSNWGSSYNSPLHF.

This clone was found once. The same CDR3 can be traced to other DNA sequences in this sample. The chain joins TRBV7-9 to TRBJ2-7; D is uncertain. The germline V gene has CDR1 SEHNR and CDR2 FQNEAQ (reference sequence). This CDR3 comprises 13 residues. Trimming pared 0 bases from V and 4 bases from J, leaving 7 bases between. The CDR3 DNA sequence: TGTGCCAGCAGCTTAGCTGGATCGTACGAGCAGTACTTC. Protein: CASSLAGSYEQYF.

This clone was counted between two and nine times. The same CDR3 arises from other DNA sequences in this sample as well. V gene TRBV6-5 combines with J gene TRBJ1-1, with no clear D. Trimming took off 2 bases at V and 0 bases at J, with 7 bases between the two ends. The V gene's germline CDR1 is MNHEY and CDR2 SVGAGI. The CDR3 sequence is 14 residues long. The CDR3 sequence: CASSYVGMNTEAFF. The CDR3, as DNA: TGTGCCAGCAGTTACGTGGGGATGAACACTGAAGCTTTCTTT.

This rearrangement joins TRBV9 to TRBJ1-6; 7 positions agree with TRBD1. The CDR3 covers 18 residues. The junction had 18 bases not matched to a gene; V was cut back by 3 bases and J by 9 bases. Germline V lookup: CDR1 SGDLS, CDR2 YYNGEE. This CDR3 reads CASSAGLTTGSIGSPLHF. The DNA for the CDR3 is TGTGCCAGCAGCGCCGGCCTTACGACAGGGAGCATAGGTTCACCCCTCCACTTT.

CDR3 nucleotide sequence: TGTGCCTGGAGTGTAGGTGCGGGAGGTTACCGGGAAGAGCAGTACTTC. Protein sequence: CAWSVGAGGYREEQYF. The chain recombines TRBV30 with TRBJ2-7; 8 bases fit TRBD2. V gave up 0 bases and J gave up 7 bases; unmatched junction bases: 14. This CDR3 comprises 16 residues. Germline values: CDR1 GTSNPN, CDR2 SVGIG (reference sequence).

The rearrangement links TRBV21-1 to TRBJ2-7; TRBD1 reflects the table's D call only, with no check against the DNA. TRBV21-1 is shown as a pseudogene. The CDR3 sequence is 14 residues long. CDR3 loop: CARARTGNPYEQYF. For the CDR3, the DNA is TGTGCCAGGGCTAGGACAGGGAACCCCTACGAGCAGTACTTC.

The chain carries TRBV4-1 and TRBJ2-7; TRBD2 aligns across 11 bases. CDR1 MGHRA and CDR2 YSYEKL come from the germline V gene. Trimming at V came to 3 bases and at J to 0 bases, leaving 7 bases not matched to a gene. The CDR3 consists of 17 residues. CDR3 residues: CASSHGSGGVSSYEQYF. The CDR3 DNA is TGCGCCAGCAGCCATGGTAGCGGGGGGGTTAGCTCCTACGAGCAGTACTTC.

The chain has TRBV7-8 and TRBJ1-4; D unresolved. Trimming left V 0 bases short and J 0 bases short, with 11 bases between. Germline V gives CDR1 SGHVS, CDR2 FQNEAQ. The CDR3 totals 17 residues. CDR3 residues: CASSLALIGATNEKLFF. CDR3 sequence (DNA): TGTGCCAGCAGCTTAGCGCTTATCGGGGCAACTAATGAAAAACTGTTTTTT.

This clone has just one count. This rearrangement joins TRBV6-5 to TRBJ1-6, with a possible D match to TRBD1 (6 bases). In germline, CDR1 is MNHEY, CDR2 SVGAGI. This CDR3 is built from 13 residues. V was cut by 6 bases and J by 8 bases, with 11 bases left in between. The CDR3 nucleotides are TGTGCCAGCAGGGACAGTAGAGATTCACCCCTCCACTTT. Translated: CASRDSRDSPLHF.

As concerns this clone: Additional DNA sequences in this sample encode the identical CDR3. This chain joins TRBV4-3 and TRBJ2-7, with TRBD2 identical over 12 bases. The germline V gene has CDR1 LGHNA and CDR2 YSLEER. V lost 1 base to trimming and J lost 4 bases; unmatched junction nucleotides: 2. The CDR3 covers 15 residues. CDR3 nucleotide sequence: TGCGCCAGCAGCCAAGGACTAGCGGGAGATTACGAGCAGTACTTC. It is translated as CASSQGLAGDYEQYF.

The chain links TRBV7-9 to TRBJ2-1; possible D gene TRBD2, 6 bases. The CDR3 loop spans 13 amino acids. Germline CDR1 is SEHNR and CDR2 is FQNEAQ (reference sequence). Trimming shortened V by 11 bases and J by 5 bases, and 16 bases separated the two germline ends. The CDR3 DNA reads TGTGCCTCGCGCGGAGGGTCAGACAATGAGCAGTTCTTC. Residues: CASRGGSDNEQFF.

This clone appeared a few times. V usage is TRBV29-1 and J usage is TRBJ1-1; D gene unclear. The CDR3 sequence is 13 residues long. The germline V gene has CDR1 SQVTM and CDR2 ANQGSEA. V lost 4 bases to trimming and J lost 1 base, with 10 bases between them. Here the CDR3 reads CSVAWGTNTEAFF. The CDR3 DNA follows: TGCAGCGTTGCCTGGGGAACGAACACTGAAGCTTTCTTT. The complete variable domain, with remaining parts taken from reference TRBV29-1 and TRBJ1-1, reads SAVISQKPSRDICQRGTSLTIQCQVDSQVTMMFWYRQQPGQSLTLIATANQGSEATYESGFVIDKFPISRPNLTFSTLTVSNMSPEDSSIYLCSVAWGTNTEAFFGQGTRLTVV.

This chain uses TRBV5-8 with TRBJ2-2; tentative D call: TRBD2 (7 bases). Germline CDR1 reads SGHTS; CDR2 reads YDEGEE. V was cut by 4 bases and J by 6 bases, with 19 bases left in between. The CDR3 has 16 residues. CDR3 amino acids: CASSPRGALWSGELFF. The CDR3, as DNA: TGTGCCAGCAGCCCTCGGGGGGCGCTTTGGTCCGGGGAGCTGTTTTTT.

This chain uses TRBV7-9 with TRBJ1-2, with 10 bases lining up with TRBD1. The ends lost 5 bases at V and 6 bases at J; junction bases unmatched: 3. The germline gives CDR1 SEHNR, CDR2 FQNEAQ (reference sequence). The CDR3 sequence is 13 residues long. This chain's CDR3 is CASSETGGDGYTF. CDR3 DNA sequence: TGTGCCAGCAGCGAGACAGGGGGCGATGGCTACACCTTC.

This clone was observed a few times. The chain joins TRBV7-6 to TRBJ2-7; 12 bases align to TRBD1. CDR1 is SGHVS, CDR2 FNYEAQ, per germline. The ends lost 4 bases at V and 4 bases at J; junction bases unmatched: 5. This CDR3 region has 15 residues. The CDR3 DNA reads as TGTGCCAGCAGCTCGGGACAGGGGGCGGGATACGAGCAGTACTTC. It codes for CASSSGQGAGYEQYF.

The chain uses TRBV6-5 and TRBJ1-4; 8 bases align to TRBD1. The ends lost 2 bases at V and 8 bases at J; junction bases unmatched: 4. The CDR3 contains 14 residues. Germline CDR1 reads MNHEY; CDR2 reads SVGAGI. CDR3 nucleotide sequence: TGTGCCAGCAGTTACAACGACAGGGGCGAAAAACTGTTTTTT. Translated, it gives CASSYNDRGEKLFF.

The chain recombines TRBV7-2 with TRBJ2-2, with a tentative D call TRBD1 (5 bases). Germline V gene data show CDR1 as SGHTA and CDR2 as FQGNSA. The CDR3 is 17 amino acids. V lost 3 bases, J lost 1 base, and 15 bases lay in between. The CDR3 is CASSFLARVGNTGELFF. The CDR3 DNA follows: TGTGCCAGCAGCTTCTTAGCCAGGGTCGGGAACACCGGGGAGCTGTTTTTT.

This chain uses TRBV5-6 with TRBJ1-1, with D hard to call. The germline V gene encodes CDR1 SGHDT and CDR2 YYEEEE. This CDR3 contains 12 residues. The ends were cut back, 5 bases at V and 7 bases at J, with 12 bases in the middle. DNA of the CDR3: TGTGCCAGCAGTTTTGTAACGAATGAAGCTTTCTTT. Protein product: CASSFVTNEAFF.

The chain has TRBV5-6 and TRBJ2-7; 13 bases are shared with TRBD2. V was clipped by 4 bases and J by 5 bases; unmatched bases: 9. The germline V gene has CDR1 SGHDT and CDR2 YYEEEE. This CDR3 has 16 residues. CDR3 bases: TGTGCCAGCAGCCACGGACTAGCGGGAGAAGGAGACGAGCAGTACTTC. Translation gives CASSHGLAGEGDEQYF.

The genes are TRBV6-6 and TRBJ2-3, with TRBD2 identical over 8 bases. V lost 4 bases, J lost 4 bases, and 7 bases stayed unmatched. Germline CDR1 is MNHNY and CDR2 is SVGAGI (reference sequence). This CDR3 contains 15 residues. The CDR3 DNA is TGTGCCAGCAGTTTGAGCGCCGGGGGGGCAGATACGCAGTATTTT. Translated, it gives CASSLSAGGADTQYF.

As for this clone: The same CDR3 also results from other DNA sequences found in this sample. The chain employs TRBV4-1 and TRBJ2-7, with TRBD1 identical over 7 bases. Looked up from germline, CDR1 is MGHRA and CDR2 is YSYEKL. The CDR3 spans 15 residues. With 0 bases clipped from V and 4 bases from J, the junction kept 6 bases outside the gene matches. CDR3 coding DNA: TGCGCCAGCAGCCAAGATCGACAGGGTGCGTACGAGCAGTACTTC. The encoded protein is CASSQDRQGAYEQYF.

The genes are TRBV7-9 and TRBJ2-1, with a weak D call TRBD2 (6 bases). Germline V gene lookup returns CDR1 SEHNR and CDR2 FQNEAQ (reference sequence). V lost 4 bases to trimming and J lost 4 bases, with 11 bases between them. This CDR3 is built from 14 residues. The DNA for the CDR3 is TGTGCCAGCAGCTCTGGTAGCGGTTACAATGAGCAGTTCTTC. Translating gives CASSSGSGYNEQFF.